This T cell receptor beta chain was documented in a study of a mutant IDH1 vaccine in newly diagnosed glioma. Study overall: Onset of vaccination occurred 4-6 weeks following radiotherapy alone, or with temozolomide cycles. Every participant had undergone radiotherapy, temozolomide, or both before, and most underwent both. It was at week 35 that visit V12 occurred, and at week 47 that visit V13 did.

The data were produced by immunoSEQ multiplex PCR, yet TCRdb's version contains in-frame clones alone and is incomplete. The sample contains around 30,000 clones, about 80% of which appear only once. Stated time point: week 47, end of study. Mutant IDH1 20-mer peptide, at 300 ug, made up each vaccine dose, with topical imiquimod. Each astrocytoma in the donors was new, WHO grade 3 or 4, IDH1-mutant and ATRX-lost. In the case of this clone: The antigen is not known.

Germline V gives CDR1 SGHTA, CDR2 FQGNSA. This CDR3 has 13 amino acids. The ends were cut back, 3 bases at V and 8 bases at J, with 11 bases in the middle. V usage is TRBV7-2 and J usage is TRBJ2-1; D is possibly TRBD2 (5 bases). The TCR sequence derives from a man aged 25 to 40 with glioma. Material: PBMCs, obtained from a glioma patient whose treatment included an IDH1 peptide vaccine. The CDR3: CASSFGVRYEQFF. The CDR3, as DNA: TGTGCCAGCAGCTTCGGGGTCAGGTATGAGCAGTTCTTC.